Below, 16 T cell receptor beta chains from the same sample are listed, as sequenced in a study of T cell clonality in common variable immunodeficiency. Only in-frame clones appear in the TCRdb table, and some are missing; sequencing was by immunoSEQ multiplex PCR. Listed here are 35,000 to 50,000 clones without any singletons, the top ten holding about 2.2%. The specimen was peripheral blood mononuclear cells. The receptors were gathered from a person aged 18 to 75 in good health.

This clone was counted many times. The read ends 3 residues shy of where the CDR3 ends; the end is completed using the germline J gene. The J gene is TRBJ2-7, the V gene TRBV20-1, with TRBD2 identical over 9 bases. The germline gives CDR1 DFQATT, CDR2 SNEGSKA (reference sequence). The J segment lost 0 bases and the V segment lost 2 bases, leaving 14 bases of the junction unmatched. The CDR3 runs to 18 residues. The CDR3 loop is CSARFKGSGRTSSYEQYF. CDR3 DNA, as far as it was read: TGCAGTGCTAGATTCAAGGGAAGCGGGAGGACTAGCTCCTACGAG.

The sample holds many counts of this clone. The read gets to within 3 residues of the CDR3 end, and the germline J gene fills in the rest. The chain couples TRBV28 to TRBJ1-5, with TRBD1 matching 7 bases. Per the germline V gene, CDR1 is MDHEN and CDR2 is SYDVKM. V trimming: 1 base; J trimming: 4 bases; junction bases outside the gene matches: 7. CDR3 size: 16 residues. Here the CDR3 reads CASSLLGQGVNQPQHF. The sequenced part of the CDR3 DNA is TGTGCCAGCAGTTTATTGGGTCAGGGGGTTAATCAGCCC.

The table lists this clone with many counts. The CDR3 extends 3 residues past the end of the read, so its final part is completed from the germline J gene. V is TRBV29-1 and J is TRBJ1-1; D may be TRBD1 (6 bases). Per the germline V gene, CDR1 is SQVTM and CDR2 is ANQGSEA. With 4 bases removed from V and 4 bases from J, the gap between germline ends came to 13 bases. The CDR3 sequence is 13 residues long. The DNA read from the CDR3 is TGCAGCGTTGGCGGGGGCCTGGGCACTGAA. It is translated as CSVGGGLGTE. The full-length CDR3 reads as CSVGGGLGTEAFF.

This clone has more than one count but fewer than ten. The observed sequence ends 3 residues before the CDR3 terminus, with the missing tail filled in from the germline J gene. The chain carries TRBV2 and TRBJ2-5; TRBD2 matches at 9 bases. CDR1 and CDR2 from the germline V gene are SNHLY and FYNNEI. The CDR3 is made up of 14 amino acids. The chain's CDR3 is CASSGTSSTDTQYF. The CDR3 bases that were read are TGTGCCAGCAGCGGGACTAGCAGCACAGATACC.

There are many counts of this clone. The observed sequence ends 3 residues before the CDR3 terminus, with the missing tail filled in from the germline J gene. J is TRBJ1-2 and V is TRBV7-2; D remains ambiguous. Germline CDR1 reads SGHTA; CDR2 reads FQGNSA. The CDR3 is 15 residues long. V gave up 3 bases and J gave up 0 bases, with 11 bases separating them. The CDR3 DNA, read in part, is TGTGCCAGCAGCTTTCCCAGGTTGCCTAACTATGGC. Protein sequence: CASSFPRLPNYG. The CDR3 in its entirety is CASSFPRLPNYGYTF.

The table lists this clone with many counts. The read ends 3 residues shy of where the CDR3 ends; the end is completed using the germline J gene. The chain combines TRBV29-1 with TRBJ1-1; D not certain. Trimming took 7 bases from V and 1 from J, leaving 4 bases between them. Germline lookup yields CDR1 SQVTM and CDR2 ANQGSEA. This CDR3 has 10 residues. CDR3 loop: CSGGNTEAFF. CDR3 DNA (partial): TGCAGCGGAGGGAACACTGAA.

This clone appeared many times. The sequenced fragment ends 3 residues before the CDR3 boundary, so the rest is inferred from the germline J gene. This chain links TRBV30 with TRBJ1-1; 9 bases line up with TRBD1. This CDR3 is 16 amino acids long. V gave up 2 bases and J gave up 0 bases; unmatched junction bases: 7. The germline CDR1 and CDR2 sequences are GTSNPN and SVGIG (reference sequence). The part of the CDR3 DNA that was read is TGTGCCTGGAGTCCAATAGGGACAGGGTTGAACACTGAA. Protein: CAWSPIGTGLNTE. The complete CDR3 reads CAWSPIGTGLNTEAFF.

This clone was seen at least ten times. CDR3 in amino acids: CASSSSSSGGAGDTQYF. The DNA read from the CDR3 is TGCGCCAGCAGCTCCTCCTCTAGCGGGGGGGCCGGAGATACG. This chain uses TRBV4-1 with TRBJ2-3; 12 bases map to TRBD2. The CDR3 is cut off 3 residues early in the read; its end comes from the germline J gene. From germline, CDR1 is MGHRA and CDR2 YSYEKL. The CDR3 is 17 amino acids. The junction had 11 bases not matched to a gene; V was cut back by 5 bases and J by 5 bases.

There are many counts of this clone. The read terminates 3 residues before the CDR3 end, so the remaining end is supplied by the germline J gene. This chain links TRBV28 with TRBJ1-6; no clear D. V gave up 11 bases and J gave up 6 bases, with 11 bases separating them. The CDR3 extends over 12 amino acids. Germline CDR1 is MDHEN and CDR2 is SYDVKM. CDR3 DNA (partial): TGTGCCGCCTCATCGGGTAATTCACCC. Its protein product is CAASSGNSP. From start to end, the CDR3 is CAASSGNSPLHF.

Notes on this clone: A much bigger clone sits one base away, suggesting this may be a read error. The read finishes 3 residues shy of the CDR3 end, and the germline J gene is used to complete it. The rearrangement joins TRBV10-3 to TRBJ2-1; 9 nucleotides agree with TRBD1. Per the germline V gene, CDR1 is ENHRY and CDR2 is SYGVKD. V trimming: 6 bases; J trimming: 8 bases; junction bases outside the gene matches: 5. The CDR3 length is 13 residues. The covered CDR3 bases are TGTGCCATCAGCCGACAGGGGGGCGATGAG. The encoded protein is CAISRQGGDE. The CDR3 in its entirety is CAISRQGGDEQFF.

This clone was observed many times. The CDR3 is CASSKGALVGTEAFF. The sequenced part of the CDR3 DNA is TGTGCCAGCAGTAAGGGTGCCTTGGTAGGAACTGAA. This rearrangement joins TRBV12-3 or TRBV12-4 to TRBJ1-1, with no clear D. The sequence runs out 3 residues before the end of the CDR3; the remainder is reconstructed from the germline J gene. The CDR3 loop spans 15 amino acids. V was pared by 5 bases and J by 5 bases, with 18 bases between.

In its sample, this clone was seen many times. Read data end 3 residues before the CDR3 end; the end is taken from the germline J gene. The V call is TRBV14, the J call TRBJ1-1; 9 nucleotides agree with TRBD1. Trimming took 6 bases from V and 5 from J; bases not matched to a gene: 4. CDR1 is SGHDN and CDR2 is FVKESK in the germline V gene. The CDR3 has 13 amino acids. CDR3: CASRQGAGTEAFF. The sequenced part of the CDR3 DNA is TGTGCCAGCAGACAGGGGGCTGGGACTGAA.

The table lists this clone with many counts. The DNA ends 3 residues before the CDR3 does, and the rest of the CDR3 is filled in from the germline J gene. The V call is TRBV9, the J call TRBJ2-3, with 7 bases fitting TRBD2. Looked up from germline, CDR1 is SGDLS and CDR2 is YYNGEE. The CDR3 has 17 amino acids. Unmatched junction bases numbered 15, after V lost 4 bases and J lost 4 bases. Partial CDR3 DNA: TGTGCCAGCAGCTATCGGTTCGGACTAGTCACACCAGATACG. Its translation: CASSYRFGLVTPDT. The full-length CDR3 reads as CASSYRFGLVTPDTQYF.

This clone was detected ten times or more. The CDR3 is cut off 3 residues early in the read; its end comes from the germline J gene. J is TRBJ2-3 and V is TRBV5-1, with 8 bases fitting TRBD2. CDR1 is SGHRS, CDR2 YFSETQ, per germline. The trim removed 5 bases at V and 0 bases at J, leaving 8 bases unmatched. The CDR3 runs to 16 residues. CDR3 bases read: TGCGCCAGCAGGACACGACTAGCGTCTAGCACAGATACG. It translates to CASRTRLASSTDT. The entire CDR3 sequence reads CASRTRLASSTDTQYF.

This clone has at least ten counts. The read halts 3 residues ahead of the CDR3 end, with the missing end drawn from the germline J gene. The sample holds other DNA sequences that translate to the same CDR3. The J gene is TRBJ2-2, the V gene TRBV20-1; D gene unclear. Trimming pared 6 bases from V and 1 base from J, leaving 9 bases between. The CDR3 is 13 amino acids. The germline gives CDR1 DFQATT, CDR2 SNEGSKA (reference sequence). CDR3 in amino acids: CSARDLNTGELFF. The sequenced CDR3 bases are TGCAGTGCGCGCGACTTGAACACCGGGGAG.

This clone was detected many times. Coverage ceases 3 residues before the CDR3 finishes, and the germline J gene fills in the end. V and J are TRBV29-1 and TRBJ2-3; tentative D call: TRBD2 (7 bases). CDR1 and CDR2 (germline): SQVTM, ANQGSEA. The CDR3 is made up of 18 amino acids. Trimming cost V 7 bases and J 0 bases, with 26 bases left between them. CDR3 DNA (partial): TGCAGCGCCGTGGGCTATGGGGGGGGCACACTAAGCACAGATACG. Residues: CSAVGYGGGTLSTDT. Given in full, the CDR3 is CSAVGYGGGTLSTDTQYF.